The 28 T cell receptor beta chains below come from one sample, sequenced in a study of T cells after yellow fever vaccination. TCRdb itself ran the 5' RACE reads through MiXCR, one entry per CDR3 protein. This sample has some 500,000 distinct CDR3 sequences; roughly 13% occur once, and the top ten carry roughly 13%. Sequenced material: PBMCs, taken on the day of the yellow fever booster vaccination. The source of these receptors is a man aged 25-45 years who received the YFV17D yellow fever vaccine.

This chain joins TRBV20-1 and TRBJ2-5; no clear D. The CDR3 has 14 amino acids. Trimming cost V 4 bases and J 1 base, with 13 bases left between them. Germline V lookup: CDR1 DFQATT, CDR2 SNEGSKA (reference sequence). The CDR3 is CSAIRPPPQETQYF. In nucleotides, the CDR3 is TGCAGTGCTATCCGACCTCCGCCCCAAGAGACCCAGTACTTC.

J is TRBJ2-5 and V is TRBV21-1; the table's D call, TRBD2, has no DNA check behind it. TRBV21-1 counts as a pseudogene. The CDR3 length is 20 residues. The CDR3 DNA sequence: TGTGCCAGCAGCAAAGGCGGCCGGACTAGCGGGAGGATCCGTGTGGAGACCCAGTACTTC. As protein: CASSKGGRTSGRIRVETQYF.

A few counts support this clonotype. DNA for the CDR3: TGTGCCAGCAGTCCAGGGATCCATGAAAAACTGTTTTTT. Translated: CASSPGIHEKLFF. V is TRBV12-3 or TRBV12-4 and J is TRBJ1-4, with a possible D match to TRBD1 (5 bases). The CDR3 contains 13 residues. Trimming stripped 5 bases from V and 6 bases from J, with 10 bases between.

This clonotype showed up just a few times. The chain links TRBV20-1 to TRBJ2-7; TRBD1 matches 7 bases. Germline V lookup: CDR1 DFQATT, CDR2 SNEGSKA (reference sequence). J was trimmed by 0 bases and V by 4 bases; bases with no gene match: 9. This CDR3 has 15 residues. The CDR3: CSATPGQSSSYEQYF. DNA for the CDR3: TGCAGTGCTACTCCGGGACAGTCGAGCTCCTACGAGCAGTACTTC.

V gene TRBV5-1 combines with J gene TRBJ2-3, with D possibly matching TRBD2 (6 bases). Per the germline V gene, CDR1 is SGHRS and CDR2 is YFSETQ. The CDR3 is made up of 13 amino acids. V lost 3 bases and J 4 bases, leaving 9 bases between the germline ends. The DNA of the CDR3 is TGCGCCAGCAGCTCGGAGCGGGCAGATACGCAGTATTTT. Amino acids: CASSSERADTQYF.

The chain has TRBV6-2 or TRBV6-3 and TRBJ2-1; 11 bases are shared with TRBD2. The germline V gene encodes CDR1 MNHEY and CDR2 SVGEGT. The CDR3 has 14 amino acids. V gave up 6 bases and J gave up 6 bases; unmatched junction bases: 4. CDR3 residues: CASRTSGAPNEQFF. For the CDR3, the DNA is TGTGCCAGCAGGACTAGCGGGGCCCCCAATGAGCAGTTCTTC.

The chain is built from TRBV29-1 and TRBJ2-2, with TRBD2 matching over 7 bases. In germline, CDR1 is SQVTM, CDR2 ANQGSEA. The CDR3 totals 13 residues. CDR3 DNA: TGCACTGGGCGGGAGTCTGGGACCGGGGAGCTGTTTTTT. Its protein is CTGRESGTGELFF.

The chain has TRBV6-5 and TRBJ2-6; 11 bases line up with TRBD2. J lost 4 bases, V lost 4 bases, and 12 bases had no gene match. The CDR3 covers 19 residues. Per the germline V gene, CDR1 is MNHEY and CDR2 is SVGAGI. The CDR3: CASSFRTSGPRSGANVLTF. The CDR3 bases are TGTGCCAGCAGTTTTAGGACTAGCGGGCCTCGCTCGGGGGCCAACGTCCTGACTTTC.

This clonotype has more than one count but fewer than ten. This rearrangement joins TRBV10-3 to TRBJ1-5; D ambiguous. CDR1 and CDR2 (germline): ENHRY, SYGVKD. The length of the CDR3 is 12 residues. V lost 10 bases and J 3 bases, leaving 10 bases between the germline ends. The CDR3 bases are TGTGCCACCCAACAGAACAATCAGCCCCAGCATTTT. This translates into CATQQNNQPQHF.

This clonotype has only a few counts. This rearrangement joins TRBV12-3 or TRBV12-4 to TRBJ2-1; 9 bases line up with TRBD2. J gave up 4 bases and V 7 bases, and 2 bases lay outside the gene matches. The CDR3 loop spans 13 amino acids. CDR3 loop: CASNLAGYNEQFF. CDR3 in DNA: TGTGCCAGCAATCTAGCGGGGTACAATGAGCAGTTCTTC.

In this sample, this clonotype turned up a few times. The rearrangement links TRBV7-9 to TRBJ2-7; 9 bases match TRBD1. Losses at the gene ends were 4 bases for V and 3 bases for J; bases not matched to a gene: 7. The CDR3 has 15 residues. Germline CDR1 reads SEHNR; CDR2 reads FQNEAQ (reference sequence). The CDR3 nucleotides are TGTGCCAGCAGCTCCCCCGGACAGGGGAACTACGAGCAGTACTTC. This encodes CASSSPGQGNYEQYF. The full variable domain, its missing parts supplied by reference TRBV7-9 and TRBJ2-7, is DTGVSQNPRHKITKRGQNVTFRCDPISEHNRLYWYRQTLGQGPEFLTYFQNEAQLEKSRLLSDRFSAERPKGSFSTLEIQRTEQGDSAMYLCASSSPGQGNYEQYFGPGTRLTVT.

In DNA, the CDR3 is TGTGCCAGCACCTCGACGGCAGATACGCAGTATTTT. Translation: CASTSTADTQYF. J is TRBJ2-3 and V is TRBV6-5; D not certain. CDR3 length equals 12 residues. V was shortened by 7 bases and J by 4 bases, with 9 bases between the two germline ends. Per germline, CDR1 MNHEY and CDR2 SVGAGI.

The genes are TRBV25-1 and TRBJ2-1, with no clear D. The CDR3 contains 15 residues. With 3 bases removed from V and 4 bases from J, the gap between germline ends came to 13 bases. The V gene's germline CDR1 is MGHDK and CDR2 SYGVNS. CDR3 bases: TGTGCCAGCAGTGATGCCACCCGCCTTTACAATGAGCAGTTCTTC. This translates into CASSDATRLYNEQFF. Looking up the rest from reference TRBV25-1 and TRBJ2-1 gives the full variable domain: EADIYQTPRYLVIGTGKKITLECSQTMGHDKMYWYQQDPGMELHLIHYSYGVNSTEKGDLSSESTVSRIRTEHFPLTLESARPSHTSQYLCASSDATRLYNEQFFGPGTRLTVL.

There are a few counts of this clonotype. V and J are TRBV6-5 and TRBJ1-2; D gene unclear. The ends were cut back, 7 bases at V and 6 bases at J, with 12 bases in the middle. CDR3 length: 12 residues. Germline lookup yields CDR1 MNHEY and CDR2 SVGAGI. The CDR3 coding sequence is TGTGCCAGCACCCAGCTGGGTCATGGCTACACCTTC. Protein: CASTQLGHGYTF.

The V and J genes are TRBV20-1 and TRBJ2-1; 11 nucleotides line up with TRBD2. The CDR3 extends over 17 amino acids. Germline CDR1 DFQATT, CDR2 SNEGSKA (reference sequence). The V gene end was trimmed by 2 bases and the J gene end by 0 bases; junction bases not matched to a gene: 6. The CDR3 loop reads CSARLILAGGSYNEQFF. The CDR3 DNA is TGCAGTGCTAGACTAATCCTAGCGGGAGGCTCCTACAATGAGCAGTTCTTC.

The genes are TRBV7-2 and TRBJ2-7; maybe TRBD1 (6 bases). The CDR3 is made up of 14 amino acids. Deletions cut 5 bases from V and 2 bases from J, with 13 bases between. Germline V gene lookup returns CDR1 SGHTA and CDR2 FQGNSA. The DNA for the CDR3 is TGTGCCAGCAGCCTGGGACACGGACCCTACGAGCAGTACTTC. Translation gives CASSLGHGPYEQYF.

CDR3 region: CASSGGASPGSTGELFF. In nucleotides, the CDR3 is TGTGCCAGCAGTGGGGGGGCTAGTCCGGGTTCGACCGGGGAGCTGTTTTTT. The rearrangement links TRBV12-3 or TRBV12-4 to TRBJ2-2; D perhaps matches TRBD2 (7 bases). The V end lost 5 bases, the J end lost 5 bases, and 21 bases lay between the germline ends. There are 17 residues in the CDR3.

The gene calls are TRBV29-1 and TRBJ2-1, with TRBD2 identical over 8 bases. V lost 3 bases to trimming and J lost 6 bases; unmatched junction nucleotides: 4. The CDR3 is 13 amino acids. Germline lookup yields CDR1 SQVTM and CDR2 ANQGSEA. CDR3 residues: CSVEREAGNEQFF. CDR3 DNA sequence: TGCAGCGTTGAGCGGGAGGCTGGCAATGAGCAGTTCTTC.

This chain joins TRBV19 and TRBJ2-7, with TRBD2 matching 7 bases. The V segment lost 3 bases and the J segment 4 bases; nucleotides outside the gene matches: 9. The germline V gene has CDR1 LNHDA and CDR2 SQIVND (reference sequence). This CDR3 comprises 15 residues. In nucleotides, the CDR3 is TGTGCCAGTAGTATTGCACAGCGGGAATTGTACGAGCAGTACTTC. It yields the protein CASSIAQRELYEQYF.

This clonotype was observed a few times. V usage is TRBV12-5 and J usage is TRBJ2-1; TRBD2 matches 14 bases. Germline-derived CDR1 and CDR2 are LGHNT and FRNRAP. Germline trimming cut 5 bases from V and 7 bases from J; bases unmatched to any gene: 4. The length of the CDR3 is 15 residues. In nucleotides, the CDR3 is TGTGCTAGTGGTCTGGGACTAGCGGGAGTGAATGAGCAGTTCTTC. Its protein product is CASGLGLAGVNEQFF.

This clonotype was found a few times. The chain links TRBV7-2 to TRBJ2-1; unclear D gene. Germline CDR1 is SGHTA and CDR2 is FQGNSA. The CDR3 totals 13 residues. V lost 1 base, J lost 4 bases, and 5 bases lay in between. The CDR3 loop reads CASSLVVYNEQFF. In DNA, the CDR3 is TGTGCCAGCAGCTTAGTAGTTTACAATGAGCAGTTCTTC.

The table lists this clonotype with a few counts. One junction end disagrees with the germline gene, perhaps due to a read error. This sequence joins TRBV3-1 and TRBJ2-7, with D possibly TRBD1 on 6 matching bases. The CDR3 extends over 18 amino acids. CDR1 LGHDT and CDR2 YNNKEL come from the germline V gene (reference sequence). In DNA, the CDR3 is TGTGCCAGCAGACCGGCACAGGGAGAAACCAAGCTTTCCTGCGAGCAGTACTTC. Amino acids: CASRPAQGETKLSCEQYF.

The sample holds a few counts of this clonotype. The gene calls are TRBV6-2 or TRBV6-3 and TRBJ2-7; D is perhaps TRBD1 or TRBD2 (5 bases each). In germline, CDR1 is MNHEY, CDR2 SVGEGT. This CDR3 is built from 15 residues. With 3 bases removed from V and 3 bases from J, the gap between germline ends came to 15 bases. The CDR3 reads CASSYKPGASYEQYF. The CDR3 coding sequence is TGTGCCAGCAGTTATAAGCCCGGGGCGAGCTACGAGCAGTACTTC.

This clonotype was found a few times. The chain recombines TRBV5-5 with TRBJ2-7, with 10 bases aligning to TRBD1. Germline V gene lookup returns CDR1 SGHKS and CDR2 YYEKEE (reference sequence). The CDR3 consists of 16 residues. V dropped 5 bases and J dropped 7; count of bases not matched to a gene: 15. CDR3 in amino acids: CASSSDPRQGAGEQYF. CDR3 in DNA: TGTGCCAGCAGTTCGGACCCGAGACAGGGGGCAGGGGAGCAGTACTTC. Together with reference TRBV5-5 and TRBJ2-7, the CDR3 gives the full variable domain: DAGVTQSPTHLIKTRGQQVTLRCSPISGHKSVSWYQQVLGQGPQFIFQYYEKEERGRGNFPDRFSARQFPNYSSELNVNALLLGDSALYLCASSSDPRQGAGEQYFGPGTRLTVT.

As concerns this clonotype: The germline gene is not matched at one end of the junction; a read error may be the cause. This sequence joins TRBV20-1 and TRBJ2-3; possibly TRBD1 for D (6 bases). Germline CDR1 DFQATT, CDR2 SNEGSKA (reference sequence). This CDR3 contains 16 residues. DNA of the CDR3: TGCAGTGCTAGAGCCTTTAATTGGGGGCGAACAGATACGCAGAATTTT. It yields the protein CSARAFNWGRTDTQNF.

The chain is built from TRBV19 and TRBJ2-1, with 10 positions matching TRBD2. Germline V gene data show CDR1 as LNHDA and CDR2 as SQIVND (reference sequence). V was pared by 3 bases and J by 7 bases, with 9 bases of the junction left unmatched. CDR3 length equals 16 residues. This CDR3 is CASSMDRGTSENEQFF. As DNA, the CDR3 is TGTGCCAGTAGTATGGATCGTGGGACTAGCGAAAATGAGCAGTTCTTC.

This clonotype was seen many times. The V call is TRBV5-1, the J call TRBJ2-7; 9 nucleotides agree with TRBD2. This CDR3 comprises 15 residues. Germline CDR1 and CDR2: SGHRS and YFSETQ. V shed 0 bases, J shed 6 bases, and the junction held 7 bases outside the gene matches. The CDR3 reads CASSLGSGRSGEQYF. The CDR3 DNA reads TGCGCCAGCAGCTTGGGAAGCGGGAGGTCGGGCGAGCAGTACTTC.

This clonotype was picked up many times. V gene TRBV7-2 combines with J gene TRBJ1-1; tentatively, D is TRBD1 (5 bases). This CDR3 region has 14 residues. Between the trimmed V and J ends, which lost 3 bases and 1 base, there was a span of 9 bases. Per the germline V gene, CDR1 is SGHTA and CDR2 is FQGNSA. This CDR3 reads CASSFGRANTEAFF. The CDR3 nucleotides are TGTGCCAGCAGCTTCGGCAGGGCGAACACTGAAGCTTTCTTT.